Listed below are T cell receptor beta chains from one sample, sequenced in a study of cytomegalovirus exposure and HLA in healthy donors. Data came from immunoSEQ multiplex PCR; TCRdb stores just in-frame clones and leaves some out. The sample includes approximately 150,000 clones, 79% of them seen just once. The sample consisted of PBMCs. The receptors come from a middle-aged man in good health and CMV-seropositive. CDR3s include the opening cysteine and the closing phenylalanine or tryptophan. The order of the fields is CDR3 protein, D gene, V gene. The D gene is left open where the match is weak.

CDR3aa: CASSHSLGIGAFF
d_gene: -
v_gene: TRBV4-2

CDR3aa: CASSFRGLNYGYTF
d_gene: TRBD1
v_gene: TRBV18

CDR3aa: CASSLHRTSGNEQYF
d_gene: TRBD2
v_gene: TRBV27

CDR3aa: CAISGTGYEMNTEAFF
d_gene: TRBD1
v_gene: TRBV10-3

CDR3aa: CASSETSGSLEQYF
d_gene: TRBD2
v_gene: TRBV5-1

CDR3aa: CASTPGFSMNTEAFF
d_gene: -
v_gene: TRBV28

CDR3aa: CASSLGLGLAKNIQYF
d_gene: -
v_gene: TRBV7-8

CDR3aa: CASSTGQGSEKLFF
d_gene: TRBD1
v_gene: TRBV28

CDR3aa: CASSISLQAPNQPQHF
d_gene: -
v_gene: TRBV19

CDR3aa: CASSQIPANYGYTF
d_gene: -
v_gene: TRBV6-1

CDR3aa: CASSQGLAGRETQYF
d_gene: TRBD2
v_gene: TRBV7-7

CDR3aa: CASSEGLAGADEQFF
d_gene: TRBD2
v_gene: TRBV7-2

CDR3aa: CASSPTGGAPTNEKLFF
d_gene: -
v_gene: TRBV18

CDR3aa: CASSLRDREGHTQYF
d_gene: TRBD1
v_gene: TRBV7-6

CDR3aa: CASSLNGDSGNTIYF
d_gene: -
v_gene: TRBV27

CDR3aa: CAKTSGGGRSYNEQFF
d_gene: TRBD2
v_gene: TRBV2

CDR3aa: CASSLGLAGVTTDTQYF
d_gene: TRBD2
v_gene: TRBV5-1

CDR3aa: CASSLTSGGITDTQYF
d_gene: TRBD2
v_gene: TRBV5-6

CDR3aa: CASSARENYGYTF
d_gene: -
v_gene: TRBV10-2

CDR3aa: CASSISTDTQYF
d_gene: -
v_gene: TRBV21-1

CDR3aa: CASSLRSGEGPDTQYF
d_gene: TRBD2
v_gene: TRBV11-2

CDR3aa: CASSFYTGDFGKETQYF
d_gene: TRBD1
v_gene: TRBV27

CDR3aa: CASSQGATNEKLFF
d_gene: -
v_gene: TRBV2

CDR3aa: CASSLRLAGRNTQYF
d_gene: TRBD2
v_gene: TRBV6-5

CDR3aa: CASSARDPDTQYF
d_gene: -
v_gene: TRBV19

CDR3aa: CASSLGGQGIYYGYTF
d_gene: TRBD1
v_gene: TRBV11-2

CDR3aa: CASGLAGKNNEQFF
d_gene: TRBD2
v_gene: TRBV11-3

CDR3aa: CARGGGGETQYF
d_gene: -
v_gene: TRBV30

CDR3aa: CAGSPINNEQFF
d_gene: -
v_gene: TRBV7-9

CDR3aa: CASSLFRYSENIQYF
d_gene: -
v_gene: TRBV11-2

CDR3aa: CASARELATNEKLFF
d_gene: -
v_gene: TRBV7-9

CDR3aa: CASSIVGQGGQPQHF
d_gene: -
v_gene: TRBV19

CDR3aa: CASSVQGREDTQYF
d_gene: -
v_gene: TRBV2

CDR3aa: CASSPSGTGIMNTEAFF
d_gene: TRBD1
v_gene: TRBV27

CDR3aa: CASSQDGGYEQYF
d_gene: -
v_gene: TRBV14

CDR3aa: CASSIREETQYF
d_gene: -
v_gene: TRBV19

CDR3aa: CASSYSPVNYGYTF
d_gene: -
v_gene: TRBV6-5

CDR3aa: CASSLGGPEAFF
d_gene: -
v_gene: TRBV5-1

CDR3aa: CASSLGTSGSPETQYF
d_gene: TRBD2
v_gene: TRBV5-4

CDR3aa: CASSLGNRGSPLEQFF
d_gene: TRBD1
v_gene: TRBV7-6

CDR3aa: CASSFRGGFPDTQYF
d_gene: TRBD2
v_gene: TRBV28

CDR3aa: CASSPSGIAKNIQYF
d_gene: -
v_gene: TRBV18

CDR3aa: CASSIGQVGETQYF
d_gene: TRBD1
v_gene: TRBV5-1

CDR3aa: CASSLGTGVSYEQYF
d_gene: -
v_gene: TRBV7-8

CDR3aa: CASSLGSPRNEKLLF
d_gene: -
v_gene: TRBV5-4

CDR3aa: CASRGTSGLNYEQYF
d_gene: TRBD2
v_gene: TRBV19

CDR3aa: CASRRTGPNEKLFF
d_gene: TRBD1
v_gene: TRBV19

CDR3aa: CASSVGRATDTQYF
d_gene: -
v_gene: TRBV7-8

CDR3aa: CASSPSWREVTGELFF
d_gene: TRBD2
v_gene: TRBV5-1

CDR3aa: CASSMGTGNEQFF
d_gene: TRBD1
v_gene: TRBV11-3

CDR3aa: CASTRDTSYNEQFF
d_gene: -
v_gene: TRBV9

CDR3aa: CASSVFGTGAGETQYF
d_gene: TRBD1
v_gene: TRBV6-1

CDR3aa: CASSFLATSYEQYF
d_gene: -
v_gene: TRBV5-1

CDR3aa: CASGGTGGTGELFF
d_gene: TRBD1
v_gene: TRBV19

CDR3aa: CASSRGGAYNEQFF
d_gene: TRBD2
v_gene: TRBV7-2